These 18 T cell receptor beta chains share one sample of origin, sequenced in a study of vaccination and CD4 T cells after COVID-19. As for treatment: approximately nine-day PBMC culture with coronavirus spike peptide pools or control peptides (ViraFEST assay). With the Oncomine TCR Beta short-read assay, DNA from cultured CD4+ T cells was sequenced. TCRdb re-called the PCR reads with MiXCR, one entry per CDR3 protein. Of some 15,000 distinct CDR3 sequences in the sample, 30% to 45% were seen once. No antigen is known for these receptors. Sequenced input: cultured CD4+ T cells from blood. The receptors derive from a human donor with COVID-19.

The J gene is TRBJ1-1, the V gene TRBV6-5; tentative D call: TRBD1 (5 bases). This CDR3 is built from 16 residues. Per germline, CDR1 MNHEY and CDR2 SVGAGI. The V and J ends lost 4 bases and 1 base respectively, with 16 bases between them. The CDR3, as DNA: TGTGCCAGCAGTTCTTTAAGGGCAGGGCAGAACACTGAAGCTTTCTTT. It specifies CASSSLRAGQNTEAFF.

The chain has TRBV20-1 and TRBJ1-1, with unresolved D. From germline, CDR1 is DFQATT and CDR2 SNEGSKA (reference sequence). The CDR3 loop spans 10 amino acids. Between the trimmed V and J ends, which lost 5 bases and 6 bases, there was a span of 7 bases. DNA for the CDR3: TGCAGTGCTGGAAACGCTGAAGCTTTCTTT. Protein product: CSAGNAEAFF.

This clonotype came up a few times. The CDR3 coding sequence is TGCAGTGCTAGACTACTGACAGGGAGGACTGAAGCTTTCTTT. It encodes CSARLLTGRTEAFF. The rearrangement joins TRBV20-1 to TRBJ1-1; 7 bases line up with TRBD1. Germline CDR1 and CDR2: DFQATT and SNEGSKA (reference sequence). This CDR3 has 14 amino acids. V trimming: 2 bases; J trimming: 5 bases; junction bases outside the gene matches: 8.

By sample fraction, this clonotype is medium-sized. This chain connects TRBV10-3 to TRBJ1-5; D is ambiguous. Germline V gene sequence: CDR1 ENHRY, CDR2 SYGVKD. This CDR3 is 14 amino acids long. Deletions cut 10 bases from V and 3 bases from J, with 16 bases between. CDR3 bases: TGTGCCACAGGCGGCAGGTTTATCAATCAGCCCCAGCATTTT. Its translation is CATGGRFINQPQHF.

A few counts support this clonotype. The chain combines TRBV6-2 or TRBV6-3 with TRBJ2-1; no clear D. CDR3 length: 14 residues. CDR1 and CDR2 (germline): MNHEY, SVGEGT. The ends were cut back, 5 bases at V and 8 bases at J, with 16 bases in the middle. The DNA of the CDR3 is TGTGCCAGCAGTGCGCCGGGTGGCATCTATGAGCAGTTCTTC. The encoded protein is CASSAPGGIYEQFF.

The V call is TRBV11-2, the J call TRBJ2-5, with TRBD2 as a possible D gene (6 bases). Per germline, CDR1 SGHAT and CDR2 FQNNGV. Trimming shortened V by 2 bases and J by 5 bases, and 6 bases separated the two germline ends. The CDR3 sequence is 12 residues long. The CDR3 sequence is CASSLRGETQYF. In DNA form, the CDR3 reads TGTGCCAGCAGCTTACGGGGGGAGACCCAGTACTTC. The full variable domain, completed using reference TRBV11-2 and TRBJ2-5, is EAGVAQSPRYKIIEKRQSVAFWCNPISGHATLYWYQQILGQGPKLLIQFQNNGVVDDSQLPKDRFSAERLKGVDSTLKIQPAKLEDSAVYLCASSLRGETQYFGPGTRLLVL.

The CDR3 is CASSSTSGGQYF. Here the CDR3 DNA reads TGTGCCAGCAGCTCCACTAGCGGGGGGCAGTATTTT. This chain links TRBV5-5 with TRBJ2-3, with 11 bases that match TRBD2. CDR1 and CDR2 from the germline V gene are SGHKS and YYEKEE (reference sequence). With V trimmed by 3 bases and J by 11 bases, 2 bases remained unmatched. CDR3 length equals 12 residues.

As DNA, the CDR3 is TGTGCCAGCAGTGAGCCCAGGGGAGTCACGGAAAAACTGTTTTTT. It is translated as CASSEPRGVTEKLFF. V is TRBV25-1 and J is TRBJ1-4, with D tentatively TRBD1 (6 bases). In germline, CDR1 is MGHDK, CDR2 SYGVNS. This CDR3 spans 15 amino acids. Trimming left V 3 bases short and J 8 bases short, with 16 bases between.

J is TRBJ2-3 and V is TRBV6-1; 8 bases agree with TRBD2. The ends lost 5 bases at V and 2 bases at J; junction bases unmatched: 3. CDR1 is MNHNS, CDR2 SASEGT, per germline. The CDR3 runs 14 residues. The CDR3 DNA reads TGTGCCAGCAGTCGGGGGGGCCTCACAGATACGCAGTATTTT. Encoded protein: CASSRGGLTDTQYF.

This clonotype was counted between two and nine times. This sequence joins TRBV25-1 and TRBJ2-4; 11 bases fit TRBD2. Germline trimming cut 1 base from V and 7 bases from J; bases unmatched to any gene: 0. This CDR3 has 14 amino acids. Germline CDR1 and CDR2: MGHDK and SYGVNS. CDR3 loop: CASSESSGGNIQYF. The CDR3 DNA follows: TGTGCCAGCAGTGAATCTAGCGGGGGGAACATTCAGTACTTC.

The chain uses TRBV7-2 and TRBJ2-3; D is unresolved. Germline assignment: CDR1 SGHTA and CDR2 FQGNSA. This CDR3 has 12 residues. The germline V and J ends were trimmed by 6 bases and 2 bases, with 6 bases remaining between them. Written as DNA, the CDR3 is TGTGCCAGCAGTCTCGACACAGATACGCAGTATTTT. Translating it yields CASSLDTDTQYF.

The V and J genes are TRBV18 and TRBJ2-3, with 7 bases fitting TRBD1. This CDR3 is 17 amino acids long. Looked up from germline, CDR1 is KGHSH and CDR2 is LQKENI. The ends lost 1 base at V and 2 bases at J; junction bases unmatched: 9. Here the CDR3 reads CASSPLGGQSTTDTQYF. Written as DNA, the CDR3 is TGTGCCAGCTCACCACTTGGGGGACAGTCGACCACAGATACGCAGTATTTT.

This clonotype was found a few times. This chain joins TRBV14 and TRBJ1-2; D perhaps matches TRBD1 (5 bases). Germline V gene data show CDR1 as SGHDN and CDR2 as FVKESK. The CDR3 covers 15 residues. V was cut by 1 base and J by 5 bases, with 14 bases left in between. This CDR3 is CASSQVGGGTYGYTF. The CDR3 DNA sequence: TGTGCCAGCAGCCAAGTGGGGGGAGGCACGTATGGCTACACCTTC.

The chain has TRBV4-1 and TRBJ1-5; tentatively, D is TRBD1 (6 bases). Germline V gene data show CDR1 as MGHRA and CDR2 as YSYEKL. The CDR3 is 19 amino acids. Trimming removed 1 base from V and 4 bases from J, with 23 bases in between. The DNA for the CDR3 is TGCGCCAGCAGCCAAGCCCGGGACACCTCAAGGGGTCCTAATCAGCCCCAGCATTTT. Translation: CASSQARDTSRGPNQPQHF.

V usage is TRBV20-1 and J usage is TRBJ1-6, with unresolved D. CDR3 length: 14 residues. Germline V CDR1 and CDR2: DFQATT, SNEGSKA (reference sequence). Trimming cost V 6 bases and J 8 bases, with 17 bases left between them. Here the CDR3 DNA reads TGCAGTGCCACTGGGCGAGGTTGGGATTCACCCCTCCACTTT. It translates to CSATGRGWDSPLHF.

This chain connects TRBV6-1 to TRBJ1-2; D perhaps matches TRBD1 (5 bases). CDR3 length: 13 amino acids. CDR1 is MNHNS and CDR2 is SASEGT in the germline V gene. Trimming stripped 8 bases from V and 6 bases from J, with 16 bases between. The CDR3 DNA reads TGTGCCAGCTCTGCCAGGGTGAGCGATGGCTACACCTTC. Translating gives CASSARVSDGYTF.

The chain has TRBV6-5 and TRBJ1-1, with D uncertain. Germline V lookup: CDR1 MNHEY, CDR2 SVGAGI. The V end was cut by 2 bases, the J end by 0 bases, with 10 bases between. CDR3 length equals 15 residues. The CDR3 reads CASSYQAALNTEAFF. The DNA for the CDR3 is TGTGCCAGCAGTTACCAAGCGGCCCTGAACACTGAAGCTTTCTTT.

The sample holds a few counts of this clonotype. CDR3 nucleotide sequence: TGTGCCAGCAGCTTGGACGGTGAAAAACTGTTTTTT. Protein sequence: CASSLDGEKLFF. V is TRBV5-8 and J is TRBJ1-4, with unresolved D. The V and J ends lost 0 bases and 7 bases respectively, with 4 bases between them. The CDR3 is made up of 12 amino acids. Germline lookup yields CDR1 SGHTS and CDR2 YDEGEE.